This is a list of T cell receptor beta chains from one sample in a study of T cell repertoires in cytomegalovirus infection. Each CDR3 protein is one row after TCRdb ran MiXCR on the reads. Among hundreds of thousands of distinct CDR3 sequences listed, about a sixth were seen once. The specimen sequenced was PBMCs. Receptors were obtained from a human donor in good health (CMV status not recorded). Some clones in this sample may be carry-over from other donors' samples. Each CDR3 is given with its conserved first and last residue. Fields, in order: CDR3 DNA, CDR3 protein, J gene, V gene, D gene, clone size. The D gene is left open where the match is weak. Size is stated for part of the rows, as once, few or many counts, or as a class when the clone is expanded.

TGTGCCAGCAGCTGGGACAGCTTCATGAACACTGAAGCTTTCTTT CASSWDSFMNTEAFF TRBJ1-1 TRBV6-1 TRBD1 few
TGTGCCAGCAGCTTCCTCCCCAATGGCTACACCTTC CASSFLPNGYTF TRBJ1-2 TRBV6-2/TRBV6-3 NA few
TGTGCCAGCAGTTACGCGGGGGGAAACACTGAAGCTTTCTTT CASSYAGGNTEAFF TRBJ1-1 TRBV6-5 NA few
TGTGCCAGCAGCTTAGGAACAGGGATGAATCAGCCCCAGCATTTT CASSLGTGMNQPQHF TRBJ1-5 TRBV7-9 NA many
TGCGCCAGCAGCCACAGGCCCGATCAAGAGACCCAGTACTTC CASSHRPDQETQYF TRBJ2-5 TRBV4-1 NA few
TGTGCCAGCAGCTTAGCTTCGGGGGCTGATGGCTACACCTTC CASSLASGADGYTF TRBJ1-2 TRBV7-2 NA NA
TGCAGTGCTAGTTCGCCAGTCCAGTACTTC CSASSPVQYF TRBJ2-7 TRBV20-1 NA NA
TGCGCCAGCAGCCAAGATCTCGGCATATTCCATGAGAACACCTTC CASSQDLGIFHENTF TRBJ1-2 TRBV4-3 NA NA
TGTGCCAGCAGCTTCATGGGACAGCCGAACACTGAAGCTTTCTTT CASSFMGQPNTEAFF TRBJ1-1 TRBV28 TRBD1 few
TGTGCCAGCACCAAAGCGGGGGCCCCCGATCTAGTCAGAGGGACCCAGTACTTC CASTKAGAPDLVRGTQYF TRBJ2-5 TRBV6-5 TRBD2 many
TGCAGTGCTAGAGACTGGCGGGGGGGCCTCTACCAAGAGACCCAGTACTTC CSARDWRGGLYQETQYF TRBJ2-5 TRBV20-1 TRBD2 few
TGTGCCAGCTATAGCGGGGGGCCACGGAACCGGAATGAGCAGTTCTTC CASYSGGPRNRNEQFF TRBJ2-1 TRBV12-3/TRBV12-4 TRBD2 few
TGCAGTGCTAGAGATCGGTCCTACGAGCAGTACTTC CSARDRSYEQYF TRBJ2-7 TRBV20-1 NA few
TGTGCCAGCAGTGTCACTGGACAAATCTATGGCTACACCTTC CASSVTGQIYGYTF TRBJ1-2 TRBV27 NA many
TGCAGTGCTAGCAGGGGGGGCTACGAGCAGTACTTC CSASRGGYEQYF TRBJ2-7 TRBV20-1 NA NA
TGTGCCAGCAGATTAGATGGGACAGGGGGCTTTTGTCAGCCCCAGCATTTT CASRLDGTGGFCQPQHF TRBJ1-5 TRBV7-2 TRBD1 many
TGTGCCAGCAGTTTTGTCCGGGGGCGAACAGATACGCAGTATTTT CASSFVRGRTDTQYF TRBJ2-3 TRBV28 NA NA
TGCAGTGCTAGCAGACAGGGGACGGCCCAAGGGACCCAGTACTTC CSASRQGTAQGTQYF TRBJ2-5 TRBV20-1 TRBD1 many
TGTGCCAGTAGTACCGAAAGGGGCAGCTACAATGAGCAGTTCTTC CASSTERGSYNEQFF TRBJ2-1 TRBV19 NA few
TGCAGTGCGCCCATAGCGGGGGGGGACCAAGAGACCCAGTACTTC CSAPIAGGDQETQYF TRBJ2-5 TRBV20-1 TRBD2 few
TGCGCCAGCAGCCAAGATCCGGGAACAACAGATACGCAGTATTTT CASSQDPGTTDTQYF TRBJ2-3 TRBV4-1 NA few
TGCAGTGCTAGAGAGCGGGTCACCGGGGAGCTGTTTTTT CSARERVTGELFF TRBJ2-2 TRBV20-1 NA NA
TGTGCCAGCAGTTTTACGGGGGGGCCGGATACGCAGTATTTT CASSFTGGPDTQYF TRBJ2-3 TRBV12-3/TRBV12-4 TRBD2 few
TGTGCCAGCTCCGGAGCAGCAACTAATGAAAAACTGTTTTTT CASSGAATNEKLFF TRBJ1-4 TRBV27 NA NA